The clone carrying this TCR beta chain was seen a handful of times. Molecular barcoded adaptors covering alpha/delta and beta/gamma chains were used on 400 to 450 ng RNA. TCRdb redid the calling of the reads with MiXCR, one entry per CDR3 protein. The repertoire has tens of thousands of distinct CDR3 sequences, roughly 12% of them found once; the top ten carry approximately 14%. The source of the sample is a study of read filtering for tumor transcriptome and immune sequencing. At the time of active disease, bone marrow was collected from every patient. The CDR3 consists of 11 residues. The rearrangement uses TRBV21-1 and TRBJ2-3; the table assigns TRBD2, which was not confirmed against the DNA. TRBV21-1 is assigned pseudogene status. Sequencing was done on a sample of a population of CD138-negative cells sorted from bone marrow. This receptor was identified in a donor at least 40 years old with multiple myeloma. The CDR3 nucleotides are TGTGCCAGCACCTCCCACAGGCCCTGCAAATTT. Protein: CASTSHRPCKF.